This T cell receptor beta chain appears in the sequencing data of a study of post-analysis software for immune sequencing data. The overall study: The study covered relapsing-remitting, secondary progressive and progressive-relapsing courses of multiple sclerosis. Regarding the study as a whole: The five TRBV segments detected at higher frequency in patients than in controls included TRBV5-6, TRBV5-1 and TRBV20-1.

To note about this clonotype: Its antigen is still unknown.

Trimming took off 9 bases at V and 5 bases at J, with 28 bases between the two ends. This CDR3 spans 17 amino acids. The germline V gene encodes CDR1 MDHEN and CDR2 SYDVKM. Prepared libraries of TCR beta cDNA carried unique molecular identifiers. TCRdb itself ran the PCR reads through MiXCR, one entry per CDR3 protein. The sample lists 700,000 to 800,000 distinct CDR3 sequences; less than 35% were seen once. Material: blood. This TCR derives from a girl aged 5 to 17 with multiple sclerosis. This chain links TRBV28 with TRBJ1-1, with TRBD1 as a possible D gene (5 bases). The CDR3: CARTSTDLRQIETEAFF. CDR3 sequence (DNA): TGTGCCAGGACGTCCACCGACCTAAGACAGATTGAAACTGAAGCTTTCTTT.